Here is one TCR beta chain with its context. The antigen remains unidentified. UMI-labeled TRB cDNA libraries were prepared by 5' RACE. TCRdb re-analyzed the 5' RACE reads; it lists each CDR3 protein once, without DNA. Its table lists about 41,000 distinct CDR3 sequences. The data derive from a study of CXCR3-negative and CXCR3-positive naive CD8 T cells. Across the study: The dataset comprises about 150 million TRB reads in total, with about 1.5 +/- 0.3 million reads per library. Study results and limitations: Researchers report that CXCR3-positive naive cells carry more hydrophobic TRB CDR3s than CXCR3-negative naive cells. Unlike memory cells, which differed, naive CXCR3-negative and CXCR3-positive cells had similar TRBV-TRBJ usage. Similar levels of surface CD5 were seen between naive subsets; TCR strength was inferred from TRB CDR3 properties.

Germline CDR1 is MDHEN and CDR2 is SYDVKM. CDR3 size: 12 residues. What was sequenced was naive CXCR3- CD8+ T cells from blood. The sample's subset: CD45RO-CCR7+CD27+CD95- naive CD8+ T cells lacking CXCR3 (TNR3-). V and J are TRBV28 and TRBJ2-7. The clonotype was recovered from a human donor in good health. Some clones in this sample may be carry-over from other donors' samples. The CDR3 reads CASSFLTYEQYF.